The 25 T cell receptor beta chains listed next were all sequenced from one sample in a study of T cells after yellow fever vaccination (dated by TCRdb to between 2018 and 2021). The sample's treatment or condition, from its label and the paper: live attenuated yellow fever vaccine strain. The protocol used for the library was 5' RACE. The sequencer listed for this sample is Illumina NovaSeq 6000. Starting from the raw public reads, TCRdb applied fastp trimming at Q25, assembled clones with MiXCR and retained in-frame beta chains. One record per CDR3 amino acid sequence lists the most common genes and DNA. The sample table contains about 200,000 distinct CDR3 sequences; only one count was recorded for approximately 3% of them. In total, the top ten clones hold approximately 3% of the sample. The sample consisted of CD4+ T cells sorted from PBMCs, taken 10 days after the yellow fever booster vaccination. Receptors were obtained from a man between 18 and 35 years old who received the YFV17D yellow fever vaccine.

The sample holds many counts of this clonotype. This chain's CDR3 is CASSLDATGGETQYF. CDR3 in DNA: TGTGCCAGCAGCTTAGACGCCACTGGGGGAGAGACCCAGTACTTC. The chain joins TRBV6-5 to TRBJ2-5; TRBD1 or TRBD2 may be the D gene (5 bases each). Trimming removed 6 bases at V and 4 bases at J, with 18 bases between. In germline, CDR1 is MNHEY, CDR2 SVGAGI. This CDR3 contains 15 residues.

The CDR3 sequence is CASSQEPGQGNEKLFF. For the CDR3, the DNA is TGCGCCAGCAGCCAGGAACCGGGACAGGGAAATGAAAAACTGTTTTTT. The chain joins TRBV4-3 to TRBJ1-4, with 9 bases that match TRBD1. The germline V gene encodes CDR1 LGHNA and CDR2 YSLEER. V lost 3 bases, J lost 5 bases, and 7 bases stayed unmatched. The CDR3 covers 16 residues.

The table lists this clonotype with a few counts. The rearrangement joins TRBV6-2 or TRBV6-3 to TRBJ1-1; D is unresolved. Germline values: CDR1 MNHEY, CDR2 SVGEGT. The CDR3 consists of 14 residues. Trimming shortened V by 6 bases and J by 6 bases, and 17 bases separated the two germline ends. The CDR3 coding sequence is TGTGCCAGCAGCTCCCATCGTCCAGAAGCTGAAGCTTTCTTT. This translates into CASSSHRPEAEAFF.

Only a few counts were recorded for this clonotype. One junction end does not reproduce the germline sequence, and a read error may be involved. V and J are TRBV18 and TRBJ1-2; D call uncertain. The CDR3 covers 13 residues. Germline V lookup: CDR1 KGHSH, CDR2 LQKENI. The CDR3, as DNA: TGTGCCAGCTCACCCCCGGAGTACTATGACTACACCTTC. Protein product: CASSPPEYYDYTF.

The rearrangement joins TRBV2 to TRBJ2-1, with D hard to call. The CDR3 spans 16 residues. The V end was cut by 5 bases, the J end by 1 base, with 15 bases between. The germline CDR1 and CDR2 sequences are SNHLY and FYNNEI. The CDR3 nucleotides are TGTGCCAGCAGTTATAGCCCTACTGGATCCTACAATGAGCAGTTCTTC. Protein product: CASSYSPTGSYNEQFF.

This clonotype occurred many times. The chain has TRBV20-1 and TRBJ2-2, with TRBD1 matching over 9 bases. Trimming took 6 bases from V and 6 from J; bases not matched to a gene: 11. This CDR3 comprises 15 residues. CDR1 is DFQATT, CDR2 SNEGSKA, per germline (reference sequence). The DNA for the CDR3 is TGCAGTGCACTCAGGAACAGGGGGCGACCCGGGGAGCTGTTTTTT. As protein: CSALRNRGRPGELFF.

This chain links TRBV20-1 with TRBJ1-1; possible D gene TRBD1, 5 bases. The germline V and J ends were trimmed by 6 bases and 3 bases, with 14 bases remaining between them. The CDR3 length is 13 residues. Germline V gene sequence: CDR1 DFQATT, CDR2 SNEGSKA (reference sequence). CDR3 loop: CSAPDNFYTEAFF. DNA for the CDR3: TGCAGTGCCCCGGACAATTTCTACACTGAAGCTTTCTTT.

In this sample, this clonotype turned up many times. This chain links TRBV12-3 or TRBV12-4 with TRBJ2-1; 11 bases agree with TRBD2. The CDR3 is 14 amino acids. V shed 6 bases and J 9 bases; nucleotides not matched to a gene: 7. For the CDR3, the DNA is TGTGCCAGCAGACCTAGCGGGGGGCCAGGTGAGCAGTTCTTC. Translation gives CASRPSGGPGEQFF.

This clonotype was seen more than once but under ten times. V usage is TRBV5-4 and J usage is TRBJ2-5, with D possibly matching TRBD2 (5 bases). Trimming took off 4 bases at V and 2 bases at J, with 18 bases between the two ends. Germline V gives CDR1 SGHNT, CDR2 YYREEE (reference sequence). The CDR3 runs to 16 residues. CDR3 sequence: CASSLTPGKRQETQYF. For the CDR3, the DNA is TGTGCCAGCAGCCTAACACCGGGGAAACGACAAGAGACCCAGTACTTC.

This chain uses TRBV7-3 with TRBJ2-5; D may be TRBD1 (5 bases). There are 15 residues in the CDR3. CDR1 and CDR2 (germline): SGHTA, FQGTGA. The V and J ends lost 5 bases and 5 bases respectively, with 18 bases between them. The CDR3 sequence is CASSPLGQPGETQYF. Written as DNA, the CDR3 is TGTGCCAGCAGCCCATTAGGACAACCCGGGGAGACCCAGTACTTC.

This clonotype was counted ten times or more. V is TRBV12-3 or TRBV12-4 and J is TRBJ1-1, with a weak D call TRBD1 (5 bases). The CDR3 has 14 amino acids. The V and J ends lost 3 bases and 10 bases respectively, with 18 bases between them. The CDR3 here is CASSLRDPTRGAFF. The CDR3 DNA reads as TGTGCCAGCAGTTTGCGGGACCCTACCCGGGGAGCTTTCTTT.

The table lists this clonotype with many counts. The genes are TRBV12-3 or TRBV12-4 and TRBJ1-5, with D unresolved. V was clipped by 8 bases and J by 4 bases, with 12 bases between them. CDR3 length: 13 amino acids. The CDR3 protein is CASQENGNQPQHF. The CDR3 region has the DNA TGTGCCAGCCAGGAGAACGGGAATCAGCCCCAGCATTTT.

The gene calls are TRBV5-1 and TRBJ2-7; D remains unclear. Germline V lookup: CDR1 SGHRS, CDR2 YFSETQ. V shed 0 bases and J shed 3 bases, with 7 bases lying between them. The length of the CDR3 is 13 residues. The CDR3: CASSLAKGYEQYF. In DNA form, the CDR3 reads TGCGCCAGCAGCTTGGCCAAGGGCTACGAGCAGTACTTC.

There are many counts of this clonotype. This chain links TRBV12-3 or TRBV12-4 with TRBJ2-2; tentative D call: TRBD2 (6 bases). CDR3 length: 14 amino acids. The V gene lost 6 bases and the J gene lost 1 base, with 9 bases spanning the gap. CDR3 sequence reads: CASRPGLNTGELFF. CDR3 nucleotides: TGTGCCAGCAGGCCGGGACTGAACACCGGGGAGCTGTTTTTT.

This clonotype has only a few counts. This chain uses TRBV3-1 with TRBJ2-1; D gene uncertain. Germline V gene data show CDR1 as LGHDT and CDR2 as YNNKEL (reference sequence). The CDR3 spans 12 residues. The V end lost 4 bases, the J end lost 12 bases, and 13 bases lay between the germline ends. CDR3 loop: CASSPVGLGQFF. CDR3 nucleotides: TGTGCCAGCAGCCCCGTCGGCCTCGGGCAGTTCTTC.

Note on this clonotype: Germline and junction disagree at one end, which may indicate a read error. The chain combines TRBV7-2 with TRBJ2-1; TRBD2 aligns across 12 bases. There are 16 residues in the CDR3. Germline assignment: CDR1 SGHTA and CDR2 FQGNSA. The CDR3 sequence: CASSLGPSGGAGEQIF. Here the CDR3 DNA reads TGTGCCAGCAGCTTAGGCCCTAGCGGGGGGGCCGGGGAGCAGATCTTC. Complete variable domain (other parts from reference TRBV7-2 and TRBJ2-1): GAGVSQSPSNKVTEKGKDVELRCDPISGHTALYWYRQSLGQGLEFLIYFQGNSAPDKSGLPSDRFSAERTGGSVSTLTIQRTQQEDSAVYLCASSLGPSGGAGEQIFGPGTRLTVL.

The chain combines TRBV5-1 with TRBJ1-3; D remains ambiguous. Germline CDR1 is SGHRS and CDR2 is YFSETQ. V lost 4 bases and J 0 bases, leaving 11 bases between the germline ends. The CDR3 has 15 amino acids. The CDR3: CASSSDARSGNTIYF. DNA of the CDR3: TGCGCCAGCAGCAGTGACGCACGCTCTGGAAACACCATATATTTT.

This clonotype was recorded a few times. V and J are TRBV20-1 and TRBJ2-3; 8 nucleotides agree with TRBD2. The CDR3 loop spans 12 amino acids. CDR1 DFQATT and CDR2 SNEGSKA come from the germline V gene (reference sequence). V was pared by 7 bases and J by 9 bases, with 9 bases of the junction left unmatched. The CDR3 DNA is TGCAGTGGTACGGGGGGGTCCAGGACGCAGTATTTT. It translates to CSGTGGSRTQYF.

J is TRBJ2-3 and V is TRBV20-1, with 7 bases that match TRBD1. This CDR3 has 12 amino acids. Germline loops: CDR1 DFQATT, CDR2 SNEGSKA (reference sequence). CDR3 coding DNA: TGCAGAGGGGGCACCGTCCAGGATACGCAGTATTTT. It codes for CRGGTVQDTQYF.

In its sample, this clonotype was seen a few times. In nucleotides, the CDR3 is TGTGCCAGCAGCCGGGAGGCTAATGAGCAGTTCTTC. Its translation is CASSREANEQFF. The rearrangement links TRBV5-6 to TRBJ2-1; 7 bases match TRBD2. In germline, CDR1 is SGHDT, CDR2 YYEEEE. This CDR3 has 12 residues. V was pared by 4 bases and J by 7 bases, with 2 bases of the junction left unmatched.

This clonotype was seen only a few times. This chain joins TRBV3-2 and TRBJ2-5; the D call TRBD1 from the table was never checked on the DNA. TRBV3-2 is an annotated pseudogene. The CDR3 totals 13 residues. CDR3 protein: CASRIQVGETQYF. The CDR3 DNA reads TGTGCCAGCAGAATACAGGTTGGGGAGACCCAGTACTTC.

This clonotype was observed at least ten times. The V and J genes are TRBV5-1 and TRBJ2-3; the match to TRBD2 covers 8 bases. With V trimmed by 9 bases and J by 4 bases, 16 bases remained unmatched. The CDR3 spans 16 residues. From germline, CDR1 is SGHRS and CDR2 YFSETQ. Here the CDR3 DNA reads TGCGCCATCTCCTACGGACTAGCCGATGGTCCAGATACGCAGTATTTT. The encoded protein is CAISYGLADGPDTQYF.

This clonotype was observed at least ten times. The chain has TRBV11-2 and TRBJ2-1; D is unresolved. Germline loops: CDR1 SGHAT, CDR2 FQNNGV. Trimming left V 7 bases short and J 0 bases short, with 16 bases between. The CDR3 sequence is 16 residues long. The CDR3, as DNA: TGTGCCAGCACCCCAACGACGGGTCACTCCTACAATGAGCAGTTCTTC. It yields the protein CASTPTTGHSYNEQFF.

This clonotype was seen a few times. This sequence joins TRBV6-1 and TRBJ2-2, with 9 bases that match TRBD1. CDR3 size: 17 residues. Germline values: CDR1 MNHNS, CDR2 SASEGT. V gave up 2 bases and J gave up 3 bases; unmatched junction bases: 7. CDR3 sequence: CASSEIGQGRDTGELFF. The CDR3 region has the DNA TGTGCCAGCAGTGAAATCGGACAGGGGCGCGACACCGGGGAGCTGTTTTTT.

The chain has TRBV7-2 and TRBJ2-5; D perhaps matches TRBD2 (6 bases). V gave up 5 bases and J gave up 5 bases, with 15 bases separating them. The germline V gene encodes CDR1 SGHTA and CDR2 FQGNSA. The CDR3 is 14 residues long. CDR3 in amino acids: CASSLIGGWETQYF. The CDR3 nucleotides are TGTGCCAGCAGCCTTATTGGGGGGTGGGAGACCCAGTACTTC.